This TCR beta chain was retrieved from a study of T cells after yellow fever vaccination. Trimming shortened V by 5 bases and J by 8 bases, and 9 bases separated the two germline ends. This CDR3 contains 11 residues. Template switching by 5'RACE produced TCR cDNA, adding a universal primer site and UMIs. MiXCR was run by TCRdb on the 5' RACE reads, yielding one entry per CDR3 protein. The table includes approximately 300,000 distinct CDR3 sequences, 10% to 15% detected once. The sequence came from a man younger than 45 who received the YFV17D yellow fever vaccine. V and J are TRBV12-3 or TRBV12-4 and TRBJ1-1; the D is unclear. Sequenced material: CD4+ T cells sorted from PBMCs, taken 45 days after the yellow fever booster vaccination. The CDR3 spells CASSRVEEAFF. The CDR3 bases are TGTGCCAGCAGTAGGGTAGAAGAAGCTTTCTTT.